This T cell receptor (beta chain) was documented in a study of T cells in Graves' hyperthyroidism and ophthalmopathy. It was RNA transcripts that yielded the amplified TCR beta CDR3 regions. TCR CDR3 regions were first amplified by RT-PCR with HTBI primers. MiXCR was run by TCRdb on the multiplex PCR reads, yielding one entry per CDR3 protein. The sample records just over 550,000 distinct CDR3 sequences, about 43% being singletons. A note on this clonotype: At one boundary the junction diverges from the germline segment, which might be a read error.

The CDR3 length is 15 residues. Germline V gives CDR1 ENHRY, CDR2 SYGVKD. Sequenced material: peripheral blood or thyroid tissue (not recorded which). V gene TRBV10-3 combines with J gene TRBJ2-7; TRBD2 aligns across 12 bases. The receptor's source is a woman between 18 and 30 years old with Graves' hyperthyroidism. For the CDR3, the DNA is TGTGCCAGCAGTGCGACTAGCGGGAGCTGGGCCGAGCAGTACTTC. As protein: CASSATSGSWAEQYF.